The clone carrying this T cell receptor (beta chain) was observed many times. The record originates from a study of regulatory T cells in long-lasting Graves disease. Time point described: newly diagnosed GD, antithyroid drugs for less than 3 months. RNA from PBMCs was the source of the TCR library. Xi'an, China, was home to the endocrinology department that provided patients. CDR3 length: 15 amino acids. The J segment lost 0 bases and the V segment lost 6 bases, leaving 5 bases of the junction unmatched. Germline V gene lookup returns CDR1 DFQATT and CDR2 SNEGSKA (reference sequence). Construction of the TCR beta libraries employed iRepertoire HTBI primers in conjunction with Arm-PCR of CDR3 regions. TCRdb analysed the multiplex PCR reads with MiXCR anew, one entry per CDR3 protein. Counted here are fewer than 500,000 distinct CDR3 sequences, around 16% occurring once; the ten biggest clones make up more than 10%.

The same sample was also used in a study of T cells in Graves' hyperthyroidism and ophthalmopathy.

The source was peripheral blood mononuclear cells (PBMCs), collected at new diagnosis, from a patient treated with antithyroid drugs. The chain combines TRBV20-1 with TRBJ2-7; 13 bases line up with TRBD2. The sequence was obtained from a man aged 40-55 years with Graves disease. CDR3 in DNA: TGCAGTGCCATGACTAGCGGGAGGAGCTCCTACGAGCAGTACTTC. Protein product: CSAMTSGRSSYEQYF.